The 20 T cell receptor beta chains listed next were all sequenced from one sample in a study of T cell repertoires in cytomegalovirus infection. TCRdb reanalysed the reads using MiXCR and keeps one entry per CDR3 protein. The sample includes fewer than 250,000 distinct CDR3 sequences, over 20% of them seen just once. Material: CD8+ T cells from PBMCs. These receptors came from a human donor in good health (CMV status not recorded). Some clones in this sample may be carry-over from other donors' samples.

This clonotype was observed at least ten times. The chain links TRBV19 to TRBJ2-3, with TRBD2 identical over 13 bases. The germline CDR1 and CDR2 sequences are LNHDA and SQIVND (reference sequence). There are 14 residues in the CDR3. With V trimmed by 8 bases and J by 5 bases, 4 bases remained unmatched. CDR3 in DNA: TGTGCCAGTGGACTAGCGGGGGACGGAGATACGCAGTATTTT. This gives the protein CASGLAGDGDTQYF.

The V and J genes are TRBV28 and TRBJ2-7; D remains unclear. The CDR3 is 12 amino acids. The V end was cut by 6 bases, the J end by 5 bases, with 11 bases between. CDR1 is MDHEN, CDR2 SYDVKM, per germline. CDR3 sequence: CASRFRPHEQYF. The CDR3 DNA is TGTGCCAGCAGGTTCCGCCCCCACGAGCAGTACTTC.

The chain couples TRBV30 to TRBJ2-1; 9 positions agree with TRBD2. The V gene's germline CDR1 is GTSNPN and CDR2 SVGIG (reference sequence). V gave up 2 bases and J gave up 7 bases; unmatched junction bases: 12. The CDR3 is 16 residues long. The CDR3 protein is CAWSTGSGGLGNEQFF. The DNA for the CDR3 is TGTGCCTGGAGTACGGGTAGCGGGGGTTTGGGGAATGAGCAGTTCTTC.

The gene calls are TRBV10-3 and TRBJ1-2, with TRBD1 matching 9 bases. The CDR3 runs 16 residues. Looked up from germline, CDR1 is ENHRY and CDR2 is SYGVKD. The V gene end was trimmed by 4 bases and the J gene end by 4 bases; junction bases not matched to a gene: 10. CDR3 coding DNA: TGTGCCATCAGTGGGGGGCCGGGACAGGGCGCCTATGGCTACACCTTC. Translation gives CAISGGPGQGAYGYTF.

In its sample, this clonotype was seen many times. The chain uses TRBV12-3 or TRBV12-4 and TRBJ1-4; D is undetermined. With 2 bases removed from V and 4 bases from J, the gap between germline ends came to 8 bases. CDR3 length: 14 amino acids. The CDR3 DNA is TGTGCCAGCAGTTTAACGGCGGTTAATGAAAAACTGTTTTTT. Its protein product is CASSLTAVNEKLFF.

This clonotype showed up many times. The chain uses TRBV7-2 and TRBJ2-7, with D tentatively TRBD2 (6 bases). The CDR3 spans 13 residues. CDR1 and CDR2 from the germline V gene are SGHTA and FQGNSA. The ends were cut back, 5 bases at V and 2 bases at J, with 10 bases in the middle. DNA of the CDR3: TGTGCCAGCAGCCACGGAGGGCCCTACGAGCAGTACTTC. Translated: CASSHGGPYEQYF.

This clonotype came up a few times. The rearrangement uses TRBV20-1 and TRBJ2-3; 15 nucleotides match TRBD2. Germline V gives CDR1 DFQATT, CDR2 SNEGSKA (reference sequence). The V segment lost 0 bases and the J segment 3 bases; nucleotides outside the gene matches: 19. This CDR3 contains 22 residues. Here the CDR3 DNA reads TGCAGTGCTAGAGATTGGGGGTGGGGACTAGCGGGGGGCCCGTCCACGACAGATACGCAGTATTTT. Translation: CSARDWGWGLAGGPSTTDTQYF.

J is TRBJ2-5 and V is TRBV9, with a possible D match to TRBD2 (6 bases). The CDR3 totals 15 residues. Germline lookup yields CDR1 SGDLS and CDR2 YYNGEE. V lost 3 bases to trimming and J lost 1 base, with 13 bases between them. CDR3 DNA sequence: TGTGCCAGCAGCGCCTGGGACTCACTCCAAGAGACCCAGTACTTC. Its protein is CASSAWDSLQETQYF.

This chain links TRBV28 with TRBJ2-7; no reliable D call. The germline gives CDR1 MDHEN, CDR2 SYDVKM. With 7 bases removed from V and 5 bases from J, the gap between germline ends came to 12 bases. CDR3 length equals 12 residues. CDR3 in amino acids: CASKSLVNEQYF. CDR3 nucleotides: TGTGCCAGCAAATCACTGGTAAACGAGCAGTACTTC.

The V and J genes are TRBV6-4 and TRBJ2-3, with a weak D call TRBD2 (5 bases). Germline CDR1 is MRHNA and CDR2 is SNTAGT. The CDR3 length is 14 residues. V lost 6 bases and J 1 base, leaving 11 bases between the germline ends. Here the CDR3 reads CASSAFSGTDTQYF. CDR3 coding DNA: TGTGCCAGCAGCGCCTTTAGCGGCACAGATACGCAGTATTTT.

This clonotype was counted between two and nine times. This chain links TRBV4-1 with TRBJ1-2, with a possible D match to TRBD1 (5 bases). The CDR3 is 13 residues long. The germline V and J ends were trimmed by 1 base and 7 bases, with 10 bases remaining between them. Germline loops: CDR1 MGHRA, CDR2 YSYEKL. CDR3 sequence reads: CASSQGARGGYTF. As DNA, the CDR3 is TGCGCCAGCAGCCAAGGTGCTAGGGGTGGCTACACCTTC.

In its sample, this clonotype was seen a few times. This chain links TRBV10-2 with TRBJ2-7; D gene unclear. Germline assignment: CDR1 WSHSY and CDR2 SAAADI. V was shortened by 5 bases and J by 3 bases, with 11 bases between the two germline ends. This CDR3 spans 13 amino acids. CDR3 residues: CASSSGVVYEQYF. The CDR3 nucleotides are TGCGCCAGCAGTTCTGGCGTAGTCTACGAGCAGTACTTC.

This clonotype showed up just a few times. The CDR3 DNA sequence: TGCAGTGTTCAGAAATCCCCCGGGACGCCATATAGCAATCAGCCCCAGCATTTT. Amino acids: CSVQKSPGTPYSNQPQHF. V usage is TRBV20-1 and J usage is TRBJ1-5, with D perhaps matching TRBD1 (5 bases). Germline CDR1 is DFQATT and CDR2 is SNEGSKA (reference sequence). The ends were cut back, 7 bases at V and 0 bases at J, with 25 bases in the middle. The CDR3 covers 18 residues.

The CDR3 nucleotides read TGTGCCAGCAGCTTAATTAGCGCAAGCACAGATACGCAGTATTTT. Translated: CASSLISASTDTQYF. The chain is built from TRBV7-3 and TRBJ2-3; weak D call: TRBD2 (5 bases). This CDR3 is built from 15 residues. The V and J ends lost 1 base and 0 bases respectively, with 8 bases between them. CDR1 and CDR2 (germline): SGHTA, FQGTGA.

The gene calls are TRBV7-2 and TRBJ2-3, with TRBD2 matching over 7 bases. With 0 bases clipped from V and 5 bases from J, the junction kept 2 bases outside the gene matches. CDR3 length: 14 amino acids. CDR1 is SGHTA and CDR2 is FQGNSA in the germline V gene. The CDR3 DNA reads as TGTGCCAGCAGCTTAGCGGGGGGGGTAGATACGCAGTATTTT. This translates into CASSLAGGVDTQYF. The full variable domain, with the rest looked up from reference TRBV7-2 and TRBJ2-3, is GAGVSQSPSNKVTEKGKDVELRCDPISGHTALYWYRQSLGQGLEFLIYFQGNSAPDKSGLPSDRFSAERTGGSVSTLTIQRTQQEDSAVYLCASSLAGGVDTQYFGPGTRLTVL.

This clonotype was detected many times. J is TRBJ2-1 and V is TRBV7-9; D is unresolved. This CDR3 comprises 13 residues. V was clipped by 5 bases and J by 3 bases, with 8 bases between them. CDR1 SEHNR and CDR2 FQNEAQ come from the germline V gene (reference sequence). The CDR3 region is CASSPIGYNEQFF. In nucleotides, the CDR3 is TGTGCCAGCAGCCCGATAGGCTACAATGAGCAGTTCTTC.

The chain has TRBV2 and TRBJ1-4, with 9 bases fitting TRBD1. CDR3 length: 16 residues. Trimming cost V 4 bases and J 11 bases; bases outside gene matches: 14. Germline CDR1 and CDR2: SNHLY and FYNNEI. The CDR3 sequence is CASSAPLGQGICKLFF. The CDR3 region has the DNA TGTGCCAGCAGTGCCCCCTTAGGACAGGGGATCTGCAAACTGTTTTTT. Drawing the rest from reference TRBV2 and TRBJ1-4, the complete variable domain is EPEVTQTPSHQVTQMGQEVILRCVPISNHLYFYWYRQILGQKVEFLVSFYNNEISEKSEIFDDQFSVERPDGSNFTLKIRSTKLEDSAMYFCASSAPLGQGICKLFFGSGTQLSVL.

This clonotype was seen more than once but under ten times. This chain links TRBV5-1 with TRBJ1-2; D uncertain. The CDR3 runs 13 residues. Germline CDR1 SGHRS, CDR2 YFSETQ. Trimming left V 5 bases short and J 4 bases short, with 12 bases between. The CDR3 region has the DNA TGCGCCAGCAGGTTCGGCAACAGCTATGGCTACACCTTC. Protein: CASRFGNSYGYTF.

The rearrangement uses TRBV27 and TRBJ1-5; D gene unclear. This CDR3 has 14 amino acids. Between the trimmed V and J ends, which lost 2 bases and 3 bases, there was a span of 8 bases. The germline gives CDR1 MNHEY, CDR2 SMNVEV (reference sequence). This CDR3 is CASSLVGFNQPQHF. Written as DNA, the CDR3 is TGTGCCAGCAGTTTAGTGGGTTTCAATCAGCCCCAGCATTTT.

CDR3 loop: CASTFSRDRPNYGYTF. The CDR3 region has the DNA TGTGCCAGCACCTTTTCCCGGGACCGACCTAACTATGGCTACACCTTC. This chain links TRBV9 with TRBJ1-2; the D gene is possibly TRBD1 (5 bases). CDR1 and CDR2 from the germline V gene are SGDLS and YYNGEE. Trimming removed 6 bases at V and 0 bases at J, with 18 bases between. The CDR3 runs 16 residues.